This TCR beta chain is drawn from a study of long-term antiretroviral therapy in people with HIV (dated by TCRdb to 2022 to 2024). Turning to the overall study: Collection of the earliest samples took place about a decade ahead of the 2015 WHO recommendation for immediate ART, at a time when ART was typically delayed until CD4 counts fell. Of the roughly 27 participants with HIV, some 12 were female. This retrospective serial study examined whether starting ART and sustained HIV suppression were associated with changes in the composition and diversity of the TRB repertoire in peripheral blood. No cross-contamination during QIAcube processing was seen in test extractions of a monoclonal T-cell line run alongside 30 or so polyclonal samples. From 25 to 30 adults with confirmed HIV infection, the cohort provided approximately 190 cryopreserved PBMC samples, gathered serially across a mean of about six years (range 1-12).

The immunoSEQ hsTCRB v3.0 assay was used at survey level resolution to sequence the TRB variable region. A depth of roughly 35,000-55,000 T-cell genomes per sample was targeted for TRB sequencing. TRB libraries were pooled and sequenced on an Illumina MiSeq using a v3 150-cycle kit. In the source study's methods: Analysis of repertoires was carried out in R inside a reproducible Nextflow workflow spanning QC, data transformation and analysis. LymphoSeq2, an R package for AIRR-Seq data exploration, was used to implement custom analyses. After excluding a few samples that yielded fewer than 5000 total TRB sequences, fewer than 200 HIV repertoires remained for analysis. Among the roughly 190 retained HIV repertoires, 55 to 65 were collected before ART initiation and roughly 130 were collected after ART initiation. Repertoires were downsampled to 5000 TRB nucleotide sequences, with summary statistics averaged over 100 downsampling iterations. TRB sequences were retained for analysis only if CDR3 regions of at least seven amino acids were present. Diversity was measured with a Shannon entropy-derived clonality score and the Gini coefficient. In the repertoire networks, any two of the top 5000 CDR3 amino acid sequences were connected whenever the two sequences differed by an edit distance of one. Antigen specificity groups and MHC restriction were predicted for TRB CDR3 amino acid sequences with GLIPH2. To flag known associations with CMV, EBV, HIV or tissue antigens, CDR3 amino acid sequences were compared against VDJdb and McPAS-TCR. Pre-ART, post-ART and control groups were compared with Wilcoxon signed-rank tests and Holm-Bonferroni correction. The table comes from immuneACCESS by way of TCRdb, which keeps in-frame sequences with V and J called. Part of the clones is missing from these tables; in studies checked, under half for an unresolved V gene and the rest for unknown reasons. V, J and clone size were drawn from that table, and D and trimming were deduced from the DNA. Across this sample there are about 30,000 clones, with approximately 86% seen only once. Just under 8.5% of the sample lies in the top ten.

In the case of this clone: Its antigen is not yet known. Per-base qualities were not stored, and no clone one base away is much larger.

To be included, a participant needed at least one PBMC sample from before ART initiation plus at least two post-ART samples. All participants with HIV were treated in the United States of America. Before DNA extraction, cryopreserved samples of about 0.95-10 million PBMC were thawed and then washed. At the time of the earliest PBMC sample, participants with HIV were aged between roughly 23 and 60 years. Each participant contributed PBMC samples from 1-4 timepoints before ART initiation and 2-8 timepoints after ART initiation, with a median of 7 samples. For every participant, serial HIV viral load, CD4+ T-cell count, ART history and demographic data were obtained. Using a Qiagen kit on a QIAcube, genomic DNA was extracted from unsorted PBMC, with samples processed in batches of 12. Overall results and qualifications from the work: Expanded TRB clones identified before ART initiation dominated the repertoire across all time points, though the dominance fluctuated and decreased in many PLHIV after ART. Limited PBMC availability meant only the TCR beta chain was sequenced, without alpha chain pairing. HIV repertoires had narrower CDR3 length ranges than controls, and the network structure suggested an antigen-experienced repertoire that shifted only slightly toward naive after ART. Inferences about post-ART repertoire changes were limited because no data were available on ART adherence, viral resistance or therapy changes. The samples span the years 2004 to 2017, and the ART regimens used at that time may not be as effective as current regimens. Starting ART was linked to a significant rise in TRB diversity, yet even with long-term ART the diversity remained significantly lower than in transplant donor controls. Unsorted PBMC were profiled instead of sorted CD4+ and CD8+ T cells because pre-ART samples had limited cell numbers.

The germline V gene encodes CDR1 SGHRS and CDR2 YFSETQ. The CDR3 numbers 15 residues from cysteine through phenylalanine. The only DNA kept is the CDR3, 45 bases in frame from the first base. V and J lose 0 bases and 5 bases, and a span of 11 bases separates them. The sequence joins TRBV5-1 to TRBJ1-4, and perhaps TRBD1 as D gene, on 5 matching bases. The receptor was derived from a man in his forties with HIV. The sequencing here drew on unsorted PBMCs, taken 3 years after starting antiretroviral therapy. The CDR3 in this case is CASSLAQGSNEKLFF. The nucleotide sequence reads as follows: TGCGCCAGCAGCTTGGCTCAGGGCTCGAATGAAAAACTGTTTTTT.